One T cell receptor beta chain is described in this entry. This clonotype was counted between two and nine times. There is no known antigen for this receptor. It has no much larger one-base neighbor in the sample; base qualities were not kept. This record belongs to a study of blood T cells in healthy people across ages (dated by TCRdb to between 2014 and 2017). For the study in its entirety: In model experiments, roughly one uniquely barcoded TCR beta cDNA molecule per two T cells was captured by template switching. Using deep sequencing normalized with unique cDNA molecular identifiers, the study measured how TCR beta repertoire diversity changes with age. The donors were divided into four age groups: young (average roughly 15 years), middle-aged (almost 40), aged (roughly 66) and long-lived (about 90). To avoid experimental bias, donors of different ages were spread randomly across the sequencing lanes. Using the same blood draw, the study looked at two additional independent replicas of 1 million unique cDNA reads for two donors, one aged 18 to 29 and the other aged 80 or older. Study-level results and caveats: There was a strong correlation between observed TCR beta diversity and the percentage of naive T cells measured by flow cytometry. Conclusive comparison of naive and antigen-experienced compartments was prevented by the profiling of bulk unsorted PBMCs. Compared with the aged group, the long-lived group had more naive CD4+ T cells, fewer expanded clones and increased TCR diversity, a pattern suggesting age selection. The CMV infection status of donors was not known, potentially confounding age-related changes in expanded clonotypes. Observed TCR beta diversity per million T cells fell roughly linearly with age, and a significant reduction was already apparent by age around 40. Total diversity estimates from one million sequenced T cells were considered lower bounds and underestimates.

The roughly 39 donors, aged about 6 to 95 years, were systemically healthy Caucasian individuals from Russia. Approximately 10 milliliters of peripheral blood were collected from each donor into EDTA-treated Vacutainer tubes. Ficoll-Paque density-gradient centrifugation was used to isolate PBMCs, with at least 7 million per sample. Total RNA, at least 5 micrograms per sample, was extracted from PBMCs with Trizol reagent. The percentages of naive CD45RAhigh/CD27high T cells were determined by flow cytometry on a PBMC aliquot from every donor. Relative to germline, V is 6 bases shorter and J is 2 bases shorter, with 14 bases between their ends. From the cysteine up to the phenylalanine, the CDR3 has a length of 14 residues. CDR3 DNA only is kept here, 42 bases in frame from base 1. Looking up the germline V gene yields CDR1 SGHTA and CDR2 FQGNSA. The library was built by means of 5' RACE. TCRdb shows the sequencer as Illumina HiSeq 2500. A second roughly 7 to 12 cycle PCR used a sample-barcoded 5' primer and a J-beta primer mix. A template-switch 5' adaptor carrying 12 random nucleotides introduced a unique molecular identifier onto each TCR beta cDNA molecule. Each sample yielded at least 2.5 million CDR3-containing paired-end reads. First-strand cDNA synthesis was performed from all RNA using the Mint cDNA synthesis kit, with priming by a TRBC-specific oligonucleotide. Following uracil-DNA glycosylase treatment, all cDNA underwent a first 18-cycle PCR with the universal primers M1SS and BC2_uni_R. The paper's data handling went like this. Each sample was normalized by randomly selecting 1 million high-quality reads, each carrying a distinct molecular identifier. Instead of being binned into consensus sequences, reads with shared molecular identifiers were discarded. MiTCR, run with a Q25 quality threshold and the strictest error-elimination algorithm, handled CDR3 identification, clonotype clustering and error correction. A nonparametric unseen species model with Euler transformation was used to estimate a lower bound on total TCR beta diversity. TCRdb reworked the public reads: Q25 trimming with fastp, MiXCR clone assembly, productive beta chains retained. Each entry merges the rows of one CDR3 protein and shows their most common DNA and genes. The V and J calls come from TCRdb's annotation, not from the publication. The sample includes around 1.7 million distinct CDR3 sequences, with approximately 30% observed a single time. Of the sample, over 7% is held by the ten largest clones.

Source material: blood. Recombination joined TRBV7-2 with TRBJ2-7; confidence is insufficient to name the D gene. The clonotype originates from a young woman in good health. The CDR3 is CASSLYDGTYEQYF. The sequence in DNA is TGTGCCAGCAGTCTCTACGACGGAACCTACGAGCAGTACTTC.